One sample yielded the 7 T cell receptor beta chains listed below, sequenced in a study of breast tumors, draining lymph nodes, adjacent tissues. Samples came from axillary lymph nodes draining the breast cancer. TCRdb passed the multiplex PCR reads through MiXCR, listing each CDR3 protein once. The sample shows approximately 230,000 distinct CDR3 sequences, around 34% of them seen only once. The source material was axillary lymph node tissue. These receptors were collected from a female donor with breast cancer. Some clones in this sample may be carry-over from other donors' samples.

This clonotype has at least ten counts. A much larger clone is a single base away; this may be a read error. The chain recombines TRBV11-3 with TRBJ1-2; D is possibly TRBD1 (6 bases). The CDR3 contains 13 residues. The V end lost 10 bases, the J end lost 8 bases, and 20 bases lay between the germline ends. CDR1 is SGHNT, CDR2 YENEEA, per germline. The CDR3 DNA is TGTGCCACCGGAGGGGCAGGGGTTGCCGGCTACACCTTC. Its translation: CATGGAGVAGYTF.

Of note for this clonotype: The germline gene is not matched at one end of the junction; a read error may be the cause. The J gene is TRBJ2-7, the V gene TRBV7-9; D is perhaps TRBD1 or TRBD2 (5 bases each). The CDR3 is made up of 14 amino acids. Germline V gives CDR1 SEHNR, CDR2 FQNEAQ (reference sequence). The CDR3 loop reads CASSLPVGTYGQYF. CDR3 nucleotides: TGTGCCAGCAGCTTACCGGTTGGGACGTACGGGCAGTACTTC.

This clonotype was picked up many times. CDR3 in DNA: TGTGCCACCCGTGGGCAGTCAAGAAGTGGCTACACCTTC. Its protein is CATRGQSRSGYTF. The chain uses TRBV12-3 or TRBV12-4 and TRBJ1-2; D is unclear. The ends were cut back, 10 bases at V and 7 bases at J, with 19 bases in the middle. The CDR3 is made up of 13 amino acids.

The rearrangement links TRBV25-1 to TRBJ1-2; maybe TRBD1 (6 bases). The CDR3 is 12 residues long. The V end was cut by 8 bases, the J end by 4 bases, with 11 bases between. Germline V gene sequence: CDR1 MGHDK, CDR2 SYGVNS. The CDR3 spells CASLEGGYGYTF. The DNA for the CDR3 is TGTGCCAGCTTAGAAGGGGGCTATGGCTACACCTTC.

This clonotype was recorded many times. The CDR3 spells CASSEQGRETQYF. CDR3 bases: TGTGCCAGCAGTGAACAGGGGCGAGAGACCCAGTACTTC. This rearrangement joins TRBV25-1 to TRBJ2-5; the D gene is possibly TRBD1 (6 bases). Germline-derived CDR1 and CDR2 are MGHDK and SYGVNS. V lost 2 bases and J 4 bases, leaving 8 bases between the germline ends. The CDR3 is 13 residues long.

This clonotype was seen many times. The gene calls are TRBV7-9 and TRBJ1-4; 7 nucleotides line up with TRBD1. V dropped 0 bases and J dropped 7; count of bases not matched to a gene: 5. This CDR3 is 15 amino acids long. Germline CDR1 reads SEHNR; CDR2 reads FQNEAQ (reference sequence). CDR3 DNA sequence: TGTGCCAGCAGCTTAGCCACAGGGGAGGGTGAAAAACTGTTTTTT. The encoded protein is CASSLATGEGEKLFF.

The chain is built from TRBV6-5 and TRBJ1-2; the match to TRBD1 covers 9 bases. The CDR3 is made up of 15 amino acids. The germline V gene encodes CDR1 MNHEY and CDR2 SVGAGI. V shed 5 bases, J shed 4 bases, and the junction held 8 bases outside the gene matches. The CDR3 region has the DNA TGTGCCAGCAGTCCCGGGACAGGGTTCGGCTATGGCTACACCTTC. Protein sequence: CASSPGTGFGYGYTF.